This T cell receptor beta chain was sequenced during a study of T cell repertoires in cytomegalovirus infection. As for the study in general: Recently identified HLA-C-restricted CMV epitopes and well-studied HLA-B-restricted CMV epitopes were used by the study. Public TCR beta signatures provided an indication of both CMV infection and a matching HLA type.

The study's findings and limits: Summed frequency of shared TCR beta families picked out CMV carriers who also had the relevant HLA. CMV-specific TCR beta clonotypes restricted by HLA-C were the ones dominating the ex vivo response.

There are a few counts of this clonotype. Antigen unknown. V was pared by 2 bases and J by 3 bases, with 8 bases between. CDR3 size: 14 residues. Germline V gene lookup returns CDR1 LNHDA and CDR2 SQIVND (reference sequence). In TCRdb, the reads were re-called with MiXCR into one record per CDR3 protein. This sample carries 650,000 to 900,000 distinct CDR3 sequences, 25% to 30% of them seen once, and the ten largest clones take about 12%. Specimen: cultured CD8+ T cells from PBMCs, collected from culture after CMV antigen stimulation. V and J are TRBV19 and TRBJ1-5, with unresolved D. This TCR derives from a human donor in good health (CMV status not recorded). Some clones in this sample may be carry-over from other donors' samples. DNA for the CDR3: TGTGCCAGTAGTATATCAGTTGCCAATCAGCCCCAGCATTTT. Translating it yields CASSISVANQPQHF.